These T cell receptor beta chains were read from a single sample in a study of high-grade serous ovarian cancer treatment subgroups. Sequencing was performed with immunoSEQ multiplex PCR; in TCRdb, only in-frame clones are kept and a portion is missing. Among 3,000 or so clones listed, about 63% were seen once. Specimen: tumor tissue. The source of these receptors is a human donor with high-grade serous ovarian cancer. CDR3s include the opening cysteine and the closing phenylalanine or tryptophan. D genes are given only for firm matches. Clone size is given for some rows only: seen once, a few or many times, or a class if the clone is expanded.

v_call: TRBV2; d_call: TRBD1; j_call: TRBJ1-5; clone_size: NA; cdr3_nt: TGTGCCAGCAGTGGACAGGGCGGCAATCAGCCCCAGCATTTT; cdr3_aa: CASSGQGGNQPQHF
v_call: TRBV6-6; d_call: NA; j_call: TRBJ1-1; clone_size: NA; cdr3_nt: TGTGCCAGCAGTTACGAGGGGAACACTGAAGCTTTCTTT; cdr3_aa: CASSYEGNTEAFF
v_call: TRBV9; d_call: NA; j_call: TRBJ2-7; clone_size: NA; cdr3_nt: TGTGCCAGCAGCCCCTCGGGGAACTACGAGCAGTACTTC; cdr3_aa: CASSPSGNYEQYF
v_call: TRBV29-1; d_call: NA; j_call: TRBJ1-2; clone_size: few; cdr3_nt: TGCAGCGTTGATCGGGGCGCGAGGGGAGGCGGCTACACCTTC; cdr3_aa: CSVDRGARGGGYTF
v_call: TRBV6-1; d_call: NA; j_call: TRBJ1-5; clone_size: NA; cdr3_nt: TGTGCCAGCAGCGAAATTACAGGAGGCAATCAGCCCCAGCATTTT; cdr3_aa: CASSEITGGNQPQHF
v_call: TRBV5-6; d_call: NA; j_call: TRBJ1-1; clone_size: once; cdr3_nt: TGTGCCAGCAGCTTGACAGGGACTGAAGCTTTCTTT; cdr3_aa: CASSLTGTEAFF
v_call: TRBV6-5; d_call: TRBD1; j_call: TRBJ2-7; clone_size: NA; cdr3_nt: TGTGCCAGCAGTTCGATCCAGGGGGCAGACTACGAGCAGTACTTC; cdr3_aa: CASSSIQGADYEQYF
v_call: TRBV7-9; d_call: TRBD1; j_call: TRBJ2-7; clone_size: NA; cdr3_nt: TGTGCCAGCAGCTTTACAGGGGGCTACGAGCAGTACTTC; cdr3_aa: CASSFTGGYEQYF
v_call: TRBV27; d_call: TRBD2; j_call: TRBJ2-5; clone_size: NA; cdr3_nt: TGTGCCACCGCGGGGGGAGAGGGCCAAGAGACCCAGTACTTC; cdr3_aa: CATAGGEGQETQYF
v_call: TRBV5-3; d_call: TRBD1; j_call: TRBJ1-2; clone_size: NA; cdr3_nt: TGTGCCAGCAGCCAAGGGGGCTGGGATGGCTACACCTTC; cdr3_aa: CASSQGGWDGYTF
v_call: TRBV19; d_call: NA; j_call: TRBJ2-3; clone_size: NA; cdr3_nt: TGTGCCAGTAGTATAATTGGGGGGACCCCCACAGATACGCAGTATTTT; cdr3_aa: CASSIIGGTPTDTQYF